The 30 T cell receptor beta chains presented below share a single source sample, sequenced in a study of Ad26.COV2.S vaccination and SARS-CoV-2 variants. Noted treatment: 15 to 20 received Ad26.COV2.S at low or high dose, single or two shots; about 5 received placebo; per-sample allocation not given. Sampling occurred on day 63 after the first vaccine or placebo injection. Here immunoSEQ multiplex PCR was the method, and the copy in TCRdb shows in-frame clones only, minus some. This table holds about 350,000 clones, 88% found once. The specimen was peripheral blood, collected in a trial of Ad26.COV2.S vaccine versus placebo. These receptors originate from a person aged 18-65 years who received the Ad26.COV2.S COVID-19 vaccine or a placebo.

CDR3 region: CASSVEASGTSGNTIYF. The CDR3 coding sequence is TGTGCCAGCAGCGTAGAGGCGTCGGGGACCTCTGGAAACACCATATATTTT. The chain couples TRBV9 to TRBJ1-3; a possible D gene is TRBD1 (5 bases). The V end was cut by 0 bases, the J end by 0 bases, with 13 bases between. Germline V CDR1 and CDR2: SGDLS, YYNGEE. CDR3 length: 17 residues.

The V call is TRBV18, the J call TRBJ1-3; 7 positions agree with TRBD1. V lost 3 bases, J lost 0 bases, and 8 bases stayed unmatched. Germline assignment: CDR1 KGHSH and CDR2 LQKENI. The CDR3 spans 17 residues. In DNA form, the CDR3 reads TGTGCCAGCTCACCGAGGGGGCCTCCGAGCTCTGGAAACACCATATATTTT. Translated, it gives CASSPRGPPSSGNTIYF.

The chain recombines TRBV10-3 with TRBJ1-5; D perhaps matches TRBD1 (5 bases). CDR3 length: 13 amino acids. Per the germline V gene, CDR1 is ENHRY and CDR2 is SYGVKD. V was clipped by 8 bases and J by 5 bases, with 13 bases between them. CDR3 amino acids: CAIQGTSDQPQHF. The DNA for the CDR3 is TGTGCCATCCAGGGAACCTCTGATCAGCCCCAGCATTTT.

The chain recombines TRBV5-1 with TRBJ2-5; 11 bases line up with TRBD2. The CDR3 runs to 16 residues. Unmatched junction bases numbered 6, after V lost 3 bases and J lost 2 bases. The germline CDR1 and CDR2 sequences are SGHRS and YFSETQ. Here the CDR3 DNA reads TGCGCCAGCAGCTCCCTAGCGGGGGGTAGGCAAGAGACCCAGTACTTC. This encodes CASSSLAGGRQETQYF.

The chain is built from TRBV12-3 or TRBV12-4 and TRBJ2-1; no firm D call. Deletions cut 0 bases from V and 9 bases from J, with 3 bases between. This CDR3 spans 11 amino acids. The CDR3 protein is CASSLALEQFF. The DNA of the CDR3 is TGTGCCAGCAGTTTAGCGCTTGAGCAGTTCTTC.

Judged by abundance, this clone is medium-sized. The rearrangement links TRBV6-5 to TRBJ1-2; TRBD1 aligns across 9 bases. The CDR3 spans 16 residues. The V gene's germline CDR1 is MNHEY and CDR2 SVGAGI. V lost 0 bases, J lost 2 bases, and 4 bases stayed unmatched. CDR3 sequence reads: CASSYSSTGGNYGYTF. In DNA, the CDR3 is TGTGCCAGCAGTTACTCTTCGACAGGGGGGAACTATGGCTACACCTTC.

The gene calls are TRBV4-3 and TRBJ1-2; no clear D gene. V dropped 1 base and J dropped 4 bases, with 7 bases sitting between them. CDR1 and CDR2 (germline): LGHNA, YSLEER. This CDR3 is 13 amino acids long. CDR3 in amino acids: CASSQAPSYGYTF. CDR3 DNA sequence: TGCGCCAGCAGCCAAGCGCCCTCCTATGGCTACACCTTC.

This clone was detected once. The genes are TRBV7-6 and TRBJ2-7; a possible D gene is TRBD2 (6 bases). V was pared by 5 bases and J by 4 bases, with 9 bases between. This CDR3 is built from 12 residues. Germline V gene data show CDR1 as SGHVS and CDR2 as FNYEAQ. CDR3 sequence: CASSEGGYEQYF. CDR3 nucleotides: TGTGCCAGCAGCGAGGGAGGATACGAGCAGTACTTC. The full variable domain, rest sourced from reference TRBV7-6 and TRBJ2-7, is GAGVSQSPRYKVTKRGQDVALRCDPISGHVSLYWYRQALGQGPEFLTYFNYEAQQDKSGLPNDRFSAERPEGSISTLTIQRTEQRDSAMYRCASSEGGYEQYFGPGTRLTVT.

The V gene is TRBV5-4, the J gene TRBJ2-2; no definite D call. Trimming removed 7 bases from V and 3 bases from J, with 4 bases in between. This CDR3 has 11 amino acids. The V gene's germline CDR1 is SGHNT and CDR2 YYREEE (reference sequence). The CDR3 DNA reads as TGTGCCAGCGGGGACACCGGGGAGCTGTTTTTT. This gives the protein CASGDTGELFF.

The V gene is TRBV7-2, the J gene TRBJ1-1, with TRBD1 identical over 7 bases. Germline V gene lookup returns CDR1 SGHTA and CDR2 FQGNSA. This CDR3 has 14 amino acids. Trimming removed 3 bases from V and 5 bases from J; junction bases left unmatched: 6. CDR3 nucleotide sequence: TGTGCCAGCAGCTTTCTGACAGGGTTTACTGAAGCTTTCTTT. Residues: CASSFLTGFTEAFF.

The chain joins TRBV4-3 to TRBJ1-3; D is possibly TRBD1 (5 bases). The V end was cut by 0 bases, the J end by 2 bases, with 17 bases between. The CDR3 runs 18 residues. Germline V gene lookup returns CDR1 LGHNA and CDR2 YSLEER. The CDR3 is CASSQDSISGGTGNTIYF. CDR3 nucleotides: TGCGCCAGCAGCCAAGACTCGATTTCGGGGGGTACTGGAAACACCATATATTTT.

The J gene is TRBJ1-2, the V gene TRBV11-2; D might be TRBD1 (6 bases). The CDR3 is 11 residues long. Germline V gives CDR1 SGHAT, CDR2 FQNNGV. V lost 6 bases to trimming and J lost 8 bases, with 10 bases between them. CDR3 residues: CASRYRVGYTF. For the CDR3, the DNA is TGTGCCAGCAGGTACAGGGTCGGCTACACCTTC. Together with reference TRBV11-2 and TRBJ1-2, the CDR3 gives the full variable domain: EAGVAQSPRYKIIEKRQSVAFWCNPISGHATLYWYQQILGQGPKLLIQFQNNGVVDDSQLPKDRFSAERLKGVDSTLKIQPAKLEDSAVYLCASRYRVGYTFGSGTRLTVV.

The chain has TRBV15 and TRBJ1-1, with TRBD1 identical over 10 bases. This CDR3 comprises 13 residues. V shed 9 bases, J shed 11 bases, and the junction held 12 bases outside the gene matches. CDR1 and CDR2 from the germline V gene are LNHNV and YYDKDF (reference sequence). The CDR3 bases are TGTGCCACTAGATACCGGGACAGGGGAGGTGCTTTCTTT. This encodes CATRYRDRGGAFF.

The V gene is TRBV29-1, the J gene TRBJ2-3, with D unresolved. The CDR3 runs to 12 residues. Trimming shortened V by 4 bases and J by 5 bases, and 10 bases separated the two germline ends. Germline assignment: CDR1 SQVTM and CDR2 ANQGSEA. CDR3 loop: CSVVKGRDTQYF. The CDR3, as DNA: TGCAGCGTTGTTAAGGGAAGAGATACGCAGTATTTT.

The V gene is TRBV27, the J gene TRBJ1-2; weak D call: TRBD1 (5 bases). The V gene's germline CDR1 is MNHEY and CDR2 SMNVEV (reference sequence). This CDR3 has 13 amino acids. With 3 bases removed from V and 7 bases from J, the gap between germline ends came to 12 bases. The CDR3 DNA follows: TGTGCCAGCAGTTTTCGGCAGGGTATTGGCTACACCTTC. The encoded protein is CASSFRQGIGYTF.

The chain combines TRBV7-6 with TRBJ2-3; 11 positions match TRBD1. CDR1 and CDR2 (germline): SGHVS, FNYEAQ. The trim removed 5 bases at V and 0 bases at J, leaving 10 bases unmatched. The CDR3 sequence is 18 residues long. The CDR3 nucleotides are TGTGCCAGCAGCGTGGACAGGGGGCGTAAGTTTAGCACAGATACGCAGTATTTT. It translates to CASSVDRGRKFSTDTQYF.

The gene calls are TRBV3-1 (or the pseudogene TRBV3-2) and TRBJ1-5; D possibly corresponds to TRBD1 (5 bases). The CDR3 sequence is 15 residues long. Germline V gene lookup returns CDR1 LGHDT and CDR2 YNNKEL (reference sequence). The germline V and J ends were trimmed by 0 bases and 6 bases, with 12 bases remaining between them. CDR3 sequence reads: CASSQDQGRAQPQHF. The CDR3 DNA is TGTGCCAGCAGCCAAGACCAGGGAAGGGCTCAGCCCCAGCATTTT.

This sequence joins TRBV5-5 and TRBJ2-1; D is ambiguous. Germline V gives CDR1 SGHKS, CDR2 YYEKEE (reference sequence). This CDR3 contains 13 residues. The V gene lost 3 bases and the J gene lost 7 bases, with 11 bases spanning the gap. The CDR3 reads CASSSRVANEQFF. In DNA, the CDR3 is TGTGCCAGCAGCTCCAGAGTAGCAAATGAGCAGTTCTTC.

J is TRBJ1-2 and V is TRBV7-2, with TRBD1 as a possible D gene (5 bases). In germline, CDR1 is SGHTA, CDR2 FQGNSA. V lost 3 bases, J lost 7 bases, and 18 bases lay in between. The CDR3 loop spans 15 amino acids. For the CDR3, the DNA is TGTGCCAGCAGCTTGAATTCTGGGGCGGGGACTGGCTACACCTTC. As protein: CASSLNSGAGTGYTF.

J is TRBJ1-1 and V is TRBV9, with 9 positions matching TRBD1. This CDR3 contains 16 residues. The germline gives CDR1 SGDLS, CDR2 YYNGEE. The ends lost 4 bases at V and 1 base at J; junction bases unmatched: 8. The CDR3 reads CASSNSQGARNTEAFF. The CDR3 nucleotides are TGTGCCAGCAGCAACTCACAGGGGGCTAGGAACACTGAAGCTTTCTTT. The full variable domain, in which reference TRBV9 and TRBJ1-1 provide the parts outside the CDR3, is DSGVTQTPKHLITATGQRVTLRCSPRSGDLSVYWYQQSLDQGLQFLIQYYNGEERAKGNILERFSAQQFPDLHSELNLSSLELGDSALYFCASSNSQGARNTEAFFGQGTRLTVV.

This clone was counted a single time. Here the CDR3 reads CASSQGGGGSLDEQFF. The CDR3 DNA reads as TGTGCCAGCAGCCAAGGGGGCGGCGGGAGTTTGGATGAGCAGTTCTTC. This rearrangement joins TRBV4-2 to TRBJ2-1; 7 bases agree with TRBD2. CDR1 is LGHNA and CDR2 is YNFKEQ in the germline V gene. This CDR3 has 16 residues. The junction had 11 bases not matched to a gene; V was cut back by 1 base and J by 8 bases.

V and J are TRBV5-4 and TRBJ2-1; no firm D call. V gave up 4 bases and J gave up 3 bases, with 11 bases separating them. The CDR3 consists of 14 residues. Germline CDR1 reads SGHNT; CDR2 reads YYREEE (reference sequence). For the CDR3, the DNA is TGTGCCAGCAGCCCCAGAACGGGCTACAATGAGCAGTTCTTC. Translated: CASSPRTGYNEQFF.

This clone was found a few times. The chain joins TRBV6-5 to TRBJ1-2; D gene uncertain. There are 15 residues in the CDR3. Per the germline V gene, CDR1 is MNHEY and CDR2 is SVGAGI. The V end lost 2 bases, the J end lost 2 bases, and 12 bases lay between the germline ends. The CDR3 spells CASSYDSSNNYGYTF. The DNA of the CDR3 is TGTGCCAGCAGTTACGATTCCAGTAACAACTATGGCTACACCTTC.

This clone was detected only once. V and J are TRBV5-4 and TRBJ1-5; TRBD1 might be the D (5 bases). This CDR3 is 18 amino acids long. V was shortened by 4 bases and J by 7 bases, with 27 bases between the two germline ends. The germline V gene has CDR1 SGHNT and CDR2 YYREEE (reference sequence). The CDR3, as DNA: TGTGCCAGCAGCCCATTCGGGGGGATCGATGGGTTTCAACAGCCCCAGCATTTT. It translates to CASSPFGGIDGFQQPQHF.

The sample holds a few counts of this clone. This sequence joins TRBV11-2 and TRBJ2-4, with D perhaps TRBD2 (6 bases). The V and J ends lost 4 bases and 6 bases respectively, with 16 bases between them. This CDR3 region has 15 residues. Germline V CDR1 and CDR2: SGHAT, FQNNGV. In DNA, the CDR3 is TGTGCCAGCAGCTCGGGACCGGCCGGGGGAAACATTCAGTACTTC. Protein: CASSSGPAGGNIQYF.

The V and J genes are TRBV7-3 and TRBJ1-1; D unresolved. The CDR3 is made up of 14 amino acids. V lost 3 bases and J lost 4, with 12 bases in between. Germline lookup yields CDR1 SGHTA and CDR2 FQGTGA. The CDR3 loop reads CASSLTGRATEAFF. CDR3 coding DNA: TGTGCCAGCAGCTTGACTGGGAGGGCCACTGAAGCTTTCTTT. The whole variable domain, filled in from reference TRBV7-3 and TRBJ1-1, reads GAGVSQTPSNKVTEKGKYVELRCDPISGHTALYWYRQSLGQGPEFLIYFQGTGAADDSGLPNDRFFAVRPEGSVSTLKIQRTERGDSAVYLCASSLTGRATEAFFGQGTRLTVV.

The gene calls are TRBV3-1 (or the pseudogene TRBV3-2) and TRBJ1-4; D remains ambiguous. CDR3 length: 14 amino acids. Trimming stripped 8 bases from V and 3 bases from J, with 13 bases between. Germline CDR1 and CDR2: LGHDT and YNNKEL (reference sequence). CDR3 in DNA: TGTGCCAGCCAGCTCCGGGGTTCTAATGAAAAACTGTTTTTT. It yields the protein CASQLRGSNEKLFF.

The chain uses TRBV4-2 and TRBJ2-7, with 8 bases that match TRBD2. Trimming took 4 bases from V and 5 from J; bases not matched to a gene: 10. CDR1 and CDR2 from the germline V gene are LGHNA and YNFKEQ. This CDR3 comprises 15 residues. CDR3 nucleotide sequence: TGTGCCAGCAGCCCCGGCGGGGGGATGAGGCACGAGCAGTACTTC. Amino acid sequence: CASSPGGGMRHEQYF.

This sequence joins TRBV12-5 and TRBJ1-5; D may be TRBD1 (5 bases). The CDR3 loop spans 13 amino acids. Trimming removed 4 bases from V and 8 bases from J, with 12 bases in between. Germline values: CDR1 LGHNT, CDR2 FRNRAP. The CDR3: CASGSTTGEPQHF. In DNA form, the CDR3 reads TGTGCTAGTGGTTCAACCACAGGAGAGCCCCAGCATTTT.

The chain is built from TRBV5-4 and TRBJ2-7; 8 bases are shared with TRBD1. Per germline, CDR1 SGHNT and CDR2 YYREEE (reference sequence). Trimming at V came to 5 bases and at J to 3 bases, leaving 4 bases not matched to a gene. The CDR3 sequence is 13 residues long. The DNA of the CDR3 is TGTGCCAGCAGAGTGGACAGGGACTACGAGCAGTACTTC. It encodes CASRVDRDYEQYF.